This is a list of T cell receptor beta chains from one sample in a study of OX40 agonist ivuxolimab in advanced cancers. Clones were sequenced by immunoSEQ multiplex PCR, and TCRdb holds only the in-frame ones, with some missing. The sample consists of roughly 80,000 clones, over 75% of them appearing once. Sequenced here: CD4+ or CD8+ T cells sorted from blood, sampled in a trial of the OX40 agonist ivuxolimab. The receptor source for this set is an adult with an advanced solid tumor such as melanoma, head and neck, liver or kidney cancer. Both conserved end residues are part of each CDR3. A D gene is named only where the DNA matches it firmly. Some rows mark clone size as missing; the rest say once, few, many or name a class of expanded clone.

v_call: TRBV10-3
j_call: TRBJ2-7
d_call: .
clone_size: .
cdr3_aa: CAISGGVSYEQYF
cdr3_nt: TGTGCCATCAGTGGCGGGGTATCCTACGAGCAGTACTTC

v_call: TRBV18
j_call: TRBJ1-4
d_call: .
clone_size: .
cdr3_aa: CASSLRLTISDNEKLFF
cdr3_nt: TGTGCCAGCTCACTACGACTTACGATAAGCGATAATGAAAAACTGTTTTTT

v_call: TRBV7-9
j_call: TRBJ2-7
d_call: TRBD1
clone_size: many
cdr3_aa: CASSRGQGMLEQYF
cdr3_nt: TGTGCCAGCAGCCGGGGACAGGGAATGTTGGAGCAGTACTTC

v_call: TRBV5-6
j_call: TRBJ1-1
d_call: .
clone_size: once
cdr3_aa: CASSTLEGNTEAFF
cdr3_nt: TGTGCCAGCAGCACGCTCGAGGGGAACACTGAAGCTTTCTTT

v_call: TRBV4-3
j_call: TRBJ1-2
d_call: .
clone_size: .
cdr3_aa: CASSQGGVGQGLSYGYTF
cdr3_nt: TGCGCCAGCAGCCAAGGAGGAGTGGGCCAGGGGCTGAGCTATGGCTACACCTTC

v_call: TRBV11-1
j_call: TRBJ2-1
d_call: .
clone_size: .
cdr3_aa: CASSLVDSQYNEQFF
cdr3_nt: TGTGCCAGCAGCTTAGTGGACAGTCAATACAATGAGCAGTTCTTC

v_call: TRBV2
j_call: TRBJ1-5
d_call: .
clone_size: .
cdr3_aa: CASTGAGGAANQPQHF
cdr3_nt: TGTGCCAGCACTGGGGCTGGGGGAGCCGCCAATCAGCCCCAGCATTTT

v_call: TRBV7-6
j_call: TRBJ1-3
d_call: .
clone_size: .
cdr3_aa: CASSSGGQIGNTIYF
cdr3_nt: TGTGCCAGCAGCTCGGGGGGCCAAATTGGAAACACCATATATTTT

v_call: TRBV5-6
j_call: TRBJ1-2
d_call: .
clone_size: .
cdr3_aa: CASIAQLGDGYTF
cdr3_nt: TGTGCCAGCATCGCTCAGCTAGGGGATGGCTACACCTTC

v_call: TRBV19
j_call: TRBJ1-4
d_call: .
clone_size: .
cdr3_aa: CASSQTLQGSNEKLFF
cdr3_nt: TGTGCCAGTAGCCAAACCCTCCAGGGGTCTAATGAAAAACTGTTTTTT

v_call: TRBV29-1
j_call: TRBJ2-1
d_call: .
clone_size: .
cdr3_aa: CSVEGGPGVEQFF
cdr3_nt: TGCAGCGTTGAAGGGGGCCCGGGTGTTGAGCAGTTCTTC

v_call: TRBV7-2
j_call: TRBJ2-1
d_call: TRBD2
clone_size: .
cdr3_aa: CASSAGLAKNEQFF
cdr3_nt: TGTGCCAGCAGCGCGGGACTAGCGAAAAATGAGCAGTTCTTC

v_call: TRBV10-3
j_call: TRBJ2-2
d_call: TRBD1
clone_size: .
cdr3_aa: CATTDRDTGELFF
cdr3_nt: TGTGCCACCACCGACAGGGACACCGGGGAGCTGTTTTTT

v_call: TRBV18
j_call: TRBJ2-1
d_call: TRBD1
clone_size: .
cdr3_aa: CASSPADRGGNEQFF
cdr3_nt: TGTGCCAGCTCACCTGCGGACAGGGGGGGCAATGAGCAGTTCTTC

v_call: TRBV7-9
j_call: TRBJ1-4
d_call: .
clone_size: .
cdr3_aa: CASSLVLQSTNEKLFF
cdr3_nt: TGTGCCAGCAGCTTGGTCCTCCAGTCAACTAATGAAAAACTGTTTTTT

v_call: TRBV5-4
j_call: TRBJ2-5
d_call: TRBD2
clone_size: .
cdr3_aa: CASSRSGGASETQYF
cdr3_nt: TGTGCCAGCAGCCGAAGCGGGGGGGCCTCGGAGACCCAGTACTTC

v_call: TRBV7-2
j_call: TRBJ2-1
d_call: .
clone_size: .
cdr3_aa: CASSFGQLAQFF
cdr3_nt: TGTGCCAGCAGCTTCGGACAGTTGGCGCAGTTCTTC

v_call: TRBV7-2
j_call: TRBJ2-3
d_call: .
clone_size: .
cdr3_aa: CASSSIRGLADTQYF
cdr3_nt: TGTGCCAGCAGCTCAATCCGGGGGCTGGCAGATACGCAGTATTTT

v_call: TRBV5-6
j_call: TRBJ1-1
d_call: TRBD1
clone_size: .
cdr3_aa: CASSGGGTDNTEAFF
cdr3_nt: TGTGCCAGCAGCGGGGGAGGGACAGACAACACTGAAGCTTTCTTT

v_call: TRBV19
j_call: TRBJ1-5
d_call: .
clone_size: .
cdr3_aa: CASSLIQTAQPQHF
cdr3_nt: TGTGCCAGTAGTCTCATCCAGACAGCACAGCCCCAGCATTTT

v_call: TRBV27
j_call: TRBJ1-6
d_call: .
clone_size: few
cdr3_aa: CASSIGRNSPLHF
cdr3_nt: TGTGCCAGCAGTATAGGGAGGAATTCACCCCTCCACTTT

v_call: TRBV29-1
j_call: TRBJ2-4
d_call: .
clone_size: .
cdr3_aa: CSVTEQIAKNIQYF
cdr3_nt: TGCAGCGTTACCGAACAAATAGCCAAAAACATTCAGTACTTC

v_call: TRBV19
j_call: TRBJ2-1
d_call: .
clone_size: .
cdr3_aa: CASISQDADNEQFF
cdr3_nt: TGTGCCAGTATTTCACAGGACGCGGACAATGAGCAGTTCTTC

v_call: TRBV7-2
j_call: TRBJ2-1
d_call: .
clone_size: .
cdr3_aa: CASSPTRDTNEQFF
cdr3_nt: TGTGCCAGCAGCCCAACCCGCGATACCAATGAGCAGTTCTTC

v_call: TRBV5-1
j_call: TRBJ2-4
d_call: .
clone_size: .
cdr3_aa: CASSLGSLAKNIQYF
cdr3_nt: TGCGCCAGCAGCTTGGGAAGTCTAGCCAAAAACATTCAGTACTTC